The present TCR beta chain was sequenced within a study of blood T cell repertoires in COVID-19. The table came from immunoSEQ multiplex PCR; TCRdb's copy has only in-frame clones and leaves some out. Here the sample spans around 250,000 clones, approximately 85% being singletons. The germline V gene encodes CDR1 SEHNR and CDR2 FQNEAQ (reference sequence). V shed 5 bases and J 5 bases; nucleotides not matched to a gene: 11. The CDR3 sequence is 17 residues long. J is TRBJ2-1 and V is TRBV7-9; 11 nucleotides align to TRBD2. The receptor was derived from a woman in her fifties or sixties who had recovered from COVID-19. What was sequenced was PBMCs or T cells enriched from blood (not recorded which). The CDR3 nucleotides are TGTGCCAGCAGCCTAAGACCGGGACTAGCGGCAAACAATGAGCAGTTCTTC. Translated: CASSLRPGLAANNEQFF.